Listed below are T cell receptor beta chains from one sample, sequenced in a study of cytomegalovirus exposure and HLA in healthy donors. Produced via immunoSEQ multiplex PCR; TCRdb's table is partial and in-frame only. The sample has 110,000 to 150,000 clones; around 78% are singletons. The sequenced sample consisted of PBMCs. The source of these receptors is a woman under 30 in good health and CMV-seropositive. Both conserved end residues are part of each CDR3. D genes are given only for firm matches. For some rows the clone size is stated as once, few or many, or as a class when expanded; others skip it.

>TRBV18|TRBD2|.|TRBJ2-5
CASSPGTSTQETQYF
TGTGCCAGCTCACCCGGGACTAGTACCCAAGAGACCCAGTACTTC
>TRBV4-3|.|once|TRBJ2-1
CASSQGLSPYNEQFF
TGCGCCAGCAGCCAAGGCCTATCCCCCTACAATGAGCAGTTCTTC
>TRBV28|.|.|TRBJ2-5
CASSPPPAGEETQYF
TGTGCCAGCAGTCCACCCCCAGCGGGCGAAGAGACCCAGTACTTC
>TRBV4-3|TRBD1|.|TRBJ1-6
CASSQEGGPRDSPLHF
TGCGCCAGCAGCCAAGAAGGGGGCCCAAGGGATTCACCCCTCCACTTT
>TRBV2|TRBD2|.|TRBJ2-2
CARTTSPHNTGELFF
TGTGCCAGAACGACTAGCCCACATAACACCGGGGAGCTGTTTTTT
>TRBV6-6|.|once|TRBJ1-6
CASSEDRYYNSPLHF
TGTGCCAGCAGTGAGGACAGATACTATAATTCACCCCTCCACTTT
>TRBV5-4|.|.|TRBJ2-3
CASSLGPGAMQDTQYF
TGTGCCAGCAGCTTGGGCCCGGGAGCGATGCAAGATACGCAGTATTTT
>TRBV5-8|TRBD2|few|TRBJ2-7
CASSLVISGGFYEQYF
TGTGCCAGCAGCTTGGTGATCAGCGGGGGGTTTTACGAGCAGTACTTC
>TRBV7-6|.|.|TRBJ1-2
CASSPRGGGYGYTF
TGTGCCAGCAGCCCCCGGGGGGGCGGGTATGGCTACACCTTC
>TRBV18|TRBD1|.|TRBJ1-1
CASSPKTGPEAFF
TGTGCCAGCTCACCAAAGACAGGGCCTGAAGCTTTCTTT
>TRBV14|TRBD2|.|TRBJ2-7
CASSQDGGTSDREQYF
TGTGCCAGCAGCCAAGATGGGGGGACTAGCGATCGCGAGCAGTACTTC
>TRBV5-4|.|once|TRBJ2-7
CASSRSGVNYEQYF
TGTGCCAGCAGCCGGTCGGGGGTAAATTACGAGCAGTACTTC
>TRBV10-3|.|.|TRBJ1-1
CAISEPQQGTEAFF
TGTGCCATCAGTGAGCCCCAGCAGGGCACTGAAGCTTTCTTT
>TRBV28|TRBD2|.|TRBJ2-7
CASSSPGLAIHEQYF
TGTGCCAGCAGCTCCCCGGGACTAGCGATCCACGAGCAGTACTTC
>TRBV10-2|.|few|TRBJ1-6
CASRRFKQQNSPLHF
TGCGCCAGCAGGAGATTCAAACAGCAAAATTCACCCCTCCACTTT
>TRBV6-6|.|few|TRBJ1-2
CASRVAALLINYGYTF
TGTGCCAGCAGAGTCGCGGCTCTCCTTATTAACTATGGCTACACCTTC
>TRBV20-1|.|once|TRBJ2-5
CSVGAGETQYF
TGCAGTGTTGGGGCGGGGGAGACCCAGTACTTC
>TRBV7-9|TRBD1|few|TRBJ1-5
CASSLVGTGGSQPQHF
TGTGCCAGCAGCTTAGTAGGGACAGGGGGCAGTCAGCCCCAGCATTTT
>TRBV7-2|TRBD1|.|TRBJ1-4
CASSPTGGGEKLFF
TGTGCCAGCAGCCCGACAGGGGGGGGTGAAAAACTGTTTTTT
>TRBV20-1|.|once|TRBJ2-3
CSARDGDTQYF
TGCAGTGCTAGAGACGGAGATACGCAGTATTTT
>TRBV19|TRBD1|.|TRBJ1-6
CASRLDRATNSPLHF
TGTGCCAGTAGGTTGGACAGGGCCACAAATTCACCCCTCCACTTT
>TRBV7-7|TRBD2|.|TRBJ2-3
CASSLGAGGGLDTQYF
TGTGCCAGCAGCTTAGGAGCGGGGGGGGGTTTAGATACGCAGTATTTT
>TRBV4-2|TRBD2|few|TRBJ2-7
CASSQDSGGVDEQYF
TGTGCCAGCAGCCAAGATAGCGGGGGTGTGGACGAGCAGTACTTC
>TRBV5-1|TRBD2|.|TRBJ2-7
CASNLGSGDLSYEQYF
TGCGCCAGCAACCTTGGAAGCGGGGACCTCTCCTACGAGCAGTACTTC
>TRBV7-9|.|.|TRBJ1-1
CACRRLNTEAFF
TGTGCCTGTCGGCGGCTGAACACTGAAGCTTTCTTT
>TRBV5-1|.|once|TRBJ2-7
CASSLAFQGGEQYF
TGCGCCAGCAGCTTGGCATTTCAGGGAGGCGAGCAGTACTTC
>TRBV5-1|TRBD1|.|TRBJ1-2
CASNPAGTGNYGYTF
TGCGCCAGCAACCCGGCCGGGACAGGGAACTATGGCTACACCTTC
>TRBV7-9|.|.|TRBJ1-3
CASSPNLGNTIYF
TGTGCCAGCAGCCCGAACCTAGGAAACACCATATATTTT
>TRBV7-9|TRBD1|.|TRBJ1-2
CASSPTLRQGKGYTF
TGTGCCAGCAGCCCAACCCTTCGACAGGGTAAGGGCTACACCTTC
>TRBV11-3|TRBD1|once|TRBJ2-2
CASSPGQKTGELFF
TGTGCCAGCAGCCCGGGACAGAAAACCGGGGAGCTGTTTTTT
>TRBV2|.|.|TRBJ2-5
CASSGRRVETQYF
TGTGCCAGCAGTGGCAGGAGGGTGGAGACCCAGTACTTC
>TRBV7-2|.|.|TRBJ1-2
CASSAHTGGNHGYTF
TGTGCCAGCAGCGCCCACACGGGAGGTAACCATGGCTACACCTTC
>TRBV6-1|TRBD1|.|TRBJ2-2
CASRGQGPGTGELFF
TGTGCCAGCAGGGGACAGGGGCCCGGAACCGGGGAGCTGTTTTTT
>TRBV29-1|.|.|TRBJ1-2
CSVHELEDNYGYTF
TGCAGCGTTCACGAACTCGAGGATAACTATGGCTACACCTTC
>TRBV15|TRBD1|few|TRBJ1-5
CATSRDSNTGEGNQPQHF
TGTGCCACCAGCAGAGACTCAAATACAGGGGAGGGCAATCAGCCCCAGCATTTT
>TRBV19|.|.|TRBJ1-6
CASQHYPGHDNSPLHF
TGTGCCAGTCAACACTATCCGGGACACGACAATTCACCCCTCCACTTT
>TRBV5-1|TRBD2|few|TRBJ2-1
CASSFERGNNEQFF
TGCGCCAGCAGCTTCGAGCGGGGAAACAATGAGCAGTTCTTC